In this sample, the clone carrying this T cell receptor beta chain turned up once. Its antigen remains unidentified. Looked up from germline, CDR1 is MDHEN and CDR2 is SYDVKM. Trimming took off 3 bases at V and 0 bases at J, with 12 bases between the two ends. This CDR3 spans 16 amino acids. Produced via immunoSEQ multiplex PCR; TCRdb's table is partial and in-frame only. The sample records tens of thousands of clones, around 88% being singletons. The source of the sample is a study of OX40 agonist ivuxolimab in advanced cancers. Across the whole study: Eligibility rules accepted prior anti-PD-1, anti-PD-L1 or anti-CTLA-4 therapy, and over 35% had some. Study results and limitations: Expanded clones tended on average to be more numerous among CD8+ T cells than CD4+.

This TCR derives from an adult with an advanced solid tumor such as melanoma, head and neck, liver or kidney cancer. Here the sequenced sample was CD4+ or CD8+ T cells sorted from blood, taken in a trial of the OX40 agonist ivuxolimab. The genes are TRBV28 and TRBJ2-4, with D unclear. CDR3 nucleotide sequence: TGTGCCAGCAGTTTGAGTGACGGCGTAGCCAAAAACATTCAGTACTTC. Translating it yields CASSLSDGVAKNIQYF.